Presented here are 32 T cell receptor beta chains from one specimen sequenced in a study of sequential checkpoint blockade in melanoma (dated by TCRdb to the late 2010s). The sample's treatment or condition label, decoded: randomized to nivolumab then ipilimumab (arm A) or the reverse (arm B). Library generation was performed with the immunoSEQ multiplex PCR assay. This is the immuneACCESS table as TCRdb keeps it, with only in-frame sequences that have V and J called. A part of the clones is gone; compared with another copy, unresolved V genes explain less than half, and the rest is unexplained. Here the sample has fewer than 450 clones; less than 25% occur a single time. Around 18% of the sample belongs to the ten largest clones. The input for sequencing was tumor tissue (inferred from file names), taken from a patient given nivolumab and ipilimumab in sequence. Source of these receptors: a human donor with melanoma.

V gene TRBV10-2 combines with J gene TRBJ2-3; TRBD1 might be the D (6 bases). V was cut by 0 bases and J by 11 bases, with 12 bases left in between. The CDR3 is 13 residues long. CDR1 is WSHSY and CDR2 is SAAADI in the germline V gene. The CDR3 reads CASSESTRGRQYF. The CDR3 DNA reads as TGCGCCAGCAGTGAGTCGACGAGGGGGAGGCAGTATTTT.

V and J are TRBV15 and TRBJ2-1; 7 bases match TRBD1. The CDR3 spans 14 residues. From germline, CDR1 is LNHNV and CDR2 YYDKDF (reference sequence). The J segment lost 8 bases and the V segment lost 3 bases, leaving 7 bases of the junction unmatched. This chain's CDR3 is CATSRGQSRDEQFF. As DNA, the CDR3 is TGTGCCACCAGCAGGGGACAGTCTAGGGATGAGCAGTTCTTC.

J is TRBJ1-4 and V is TRBV6-8; 7 bases match TRBD1. The ends lost 6 bases at V and 2 bases at J; junction bases unmatched: 6. CDR3 length: 15 residues. Germline V gives CDR1 MNHGY, CDR2 SAAAGT. CDR3 protein: CASRKTGNTNEKLFF. The CDR3 nucleotides are TGTGCCAGCAGGAAGACAGGGAATACTAATGAAAAACTGTTTTTT.

In its sample, this clone was seen a few times. The gene calls are TRBV6-8 and TRBJ2-7; perhaps TRBD2 as D (5 bases). Germline lookup yields CDR1 MNHGY and CDR2 SAAAGT. V shed 7 bases and J shed 4 bases, with 14 bases lying between them. The length of the CDR3 is 13 residues. CDR3 in amino acids: CASTERILYEQYF. Written as DNA, the CDR3 is TGTGCCAGCACCGAGCGGATTCTATACGAGCAGTACTTC.

The chain joins TRBV11-3 to TRBJ1-1; D perhaps matches TRBD1 (5 bases). V lost 3 bases and J lost 0, with 14 bases in between. CDR1 and CDR2 from the germline V gene are SGHNT and YENEEA. The length of the CDR3 is 16 residues. CDR3 protein: CASSLNQGWVNTEAFF. CDR3 DNA sequence: TGTGCCAGCAGCTTGAATCAGGGATGGGTGAACACTGAAGCTTTCTTT.

A few counts support this clone. V and J are TRBV11-3 and TRBJ2-3; 7 bases fit TRBD2. The CDR3 runs to 14 residues. J lost 6 bases, V lost 5 bases, and 8 bases had no gene match. Per germline, CDR1 SGHNT and CDR2 YENEEA. CDR3 bases: TGTGCCAGCAGCCGGGAGGCCGGGGGGGATACGCAGTATTTT. This codes for CASSREAGGDTQYF.

The gene calls are TRBV12-5 and TRBJ2-1, with D tentatively TRBD1 (5 bases). Germline CDR1 and CDR2: LGHNT and FRNRAP. Trimming stripped 2 bases from V and 6 bases from J, with 26 bases between. CDR3 length: 19 residues. The CDR3 reads CASGLSLFQGFGSANEQFF. CDR3 in DNA: TGTGCTAGTGGTTTGAGTTTGTTTCAGGGATTTGGATCGGCCAATGAGCAGTTCTTC.

This clone was detected only a few times. This chain joins TRBV11-3 and TRBJ2-6; 11 nucleotides match TRBD1. The CDR3 is 17 amino acids. Unmatched junction bases numbered 7, after V lost 5 bases and J lost 4 bases. Germline CDR1 is SGHNT and CDR2 is YENEEA. The CDR3 region has the DNA TGTGCCAGCAGCATCGGACAGGGGGCCTCCGGGGCCAACGTCCTGACTTTC. This codes for CASSIGQGASGANVLTF.

This clone showed up just a few times. This chain connects TRBV12-2 to TRBJ2-5; TRBD2, as called in the table, went unchecked against the DNA. TRBV12-2 is a pseudogene locus. This CDR3 has 15 amino acids. The CDR3 loop reads CAPWATSQPQETQYF. Here the CDR3 DNA reads TGTGCCCCCTGGGCCACTAGCCAACCACAAGAGACCCAGTACTTC.

This clone appeared a few times. V and J are TRBV28 and TRBJ1-1; maybe TRBD1 (6 bases). Germline V gene sequence: CDR1 MDHEN, CDR2 SYDVKM. The V and J ends lost 1 base and 5 bases respectively, with 11 bases between them. The CDR3 extends over 14 amino acids. The CDR3 loop is CASSLLGGRTEAFF. The DNA of the CDR3 is TGTGCCAGCAGTTTATTGGGGGGCCGAACTGAAGCTTTCTTT.

This clone was found a few times. The V call is TRBV30, the J call TRBJ2-3, with D unclear. The CDR3 length is 14 residues. V was shortened by 4 bases and J by 0 bases, with 11 bases between the two germline ends. Germline V CDR1 and CDR2: GTSNPN, SVGIG (reference sequence). The CDR3 loop is CAWNGESSTDTQYF. CDR3 bases: TGTGCCTGGAATGGGGAATCTAGCACAGATACGCAGTATTTT.

The V call is TRBV5-1, the J call TRBJ2-7; 8 bases are shared with TRBD1. Unmatched junction bases numbered 10, after V lost 6 bases and J lost 5 bases. The germline CDR1 and CDR2 sequences are SGHRS and YFSETQ. The CDR3 runs 14 residues. CDR3 coding DNA: TGCGCCAGCACCCCACAGGGGGAAACACACGAGCAGTACTTC. Translated: CASTPQGETHEQYF.

In its sample, this clone ranks as medium-sized. The chain joins TRBV11-3 to TRBJ2-5; 9 nucleotides match TRBD2. Germline V gives CDR1 SGHNT, CDR2 YENEEA. The CDR3 is 15 residues long. V lost 5 bases, J lost 4 bases, and 8 bases stayed unmatched. This chain's CDR3 is CASSIVSGGTETQYF. The CDR3 DNA reads TGTGCCAGCAGCATCGTTAGCGGGGGTACAGAGACCCAGTACTTC.

This clone was recorded a few times. The chain carries TRBV28 and TRBJ1-5; D is uncertain. This CDR3 contains 12 residues. CDR1 is MDHEN, CDR2 SYDVKM, per germline. V was shortened by 5 bases and J by 6 bases, with 8 bases between the two germline ends. CDR3 region: CASSEGGQPQHF. CDR3 in DNA: TGTGCCAGCAGTGAGGGTGGTCAGCCCCAGCATTTT.

This clone turned up a few times. The rearrangement joins TRBV30 to TRBJ2-5; 15 nucleotides agree with TRBD2. From germline, CDR1 is GTSNPN and CDR2 SVGIG (reference sequence). The CDR3 runs to 17 residues. V was clipped by 1 base and J by 5 bases; unmatched bases: 8. CDR3 nucleotide sequence: TGTGCCTGGAGTGCAGGACTAGCGGGAGGGCCCCGGGAGACCCAGTACTTC. This encodes CAWSAGLAGGPRETQYF. The whole variable domain, remainder taken from reference TRBV30 and TRBJ2-5, is SQTIHQWPATLVQPVGSPLSLECTVEGTSNPNLYWYRQAAGRGLQLLFYSVGIGQISSEVPQNLSASRPQDRQFILSSKKLLLSDSGFYLCAWSAGLAGGPRETQYFGPGTRLLVL.

The CDR3 loop is CAAVWTGGTEAFF. CDR3 coding DNA: TGTGCCGCAGTCTGGACAGGGGGCACTGAAGCTTTCTTT. This rearrangement joins TRBV7-2 to TRBJ1-1, with 10 bases lining up with TRBD1. J lost 4 bases, V lost 11 bases, and 7 bases had no gene match. The CDR3 length is 13 residues. CDR1 is SGHTA, CDR2 FQGNSA, per germline.

This chain's CDR3 is CASSQFASGRNNEQFF. The CDR3 DNA follows: TGTGCCAGCAGCCAATTCGCTAGCGGGAGAAACAATGAGCAGTTCTTC. The genes are TRBV14 and TRBJ2-1; 10 bases are shared with TRBD2. V lost 2 bases and J lost 5; bases outside the gene matches: 6. CDR3 length: 16 residues. Germline V gene lookup returns CDR1 SGHDN and CDR2 FVKESK.

There are a few counts of this clone. The V gene is TRBV11-3, the J gene TRBJ2-3; D is possibly TRBD2 (7 bases). V was pared by 5 bases and J by 0 bases, with 15 bases between. Germline V CDR1 and CDR2: SGHNT, YENEEA. The CDR3 covers 16 residues. The CDR3: CASSGRGGGSTDTQYF. CDR3 bases: TGTGCCAGCAGCGGCCGCGGGGGCGGGAGCACAGATACGCAGTATTTT.

This chain connects TRBV28 to TRBJ2-2, with TRBD1 matching over 7 bases. CDR3 length: 15 residues. The junction had 3 bases not matched to a gene; V was cut back by 4 bases and J by 1 base. Germline values: CDR1 MDHEN, CDR2 SYDVKM. CDR3 sequence (DNA): TGTGCCAGCAGTTATGGGGACAGGAACACCGGGGAGCTGTTTTTT. Amino acid sequence: CASSYGDRNTGELFF. Using reference TRBV28 and TRBJ2-2 for the parts outside the CDR3, the full variable domain is DVKVTQSSRYLVKRTGEKVFLECVQDMDHENMFWYRQDPGLGLRLIYFSYDVKMKEKGDIPEGYSVSREKKERFSLILESASTNQTSMYLCASSYGDRNTGELFFGEGSRLTVL.

The V and J genes are TRBV5-1 and TRBJ2-7; D gene unclear. The length of the CDR3 is 14 residues. V lost 3 bases to trimming and J lost 5 bases, with 15 bases between them. Germline loops: CDR1 SGHRS, CDR2 YFSETQ. The CDR3 coding sequence is TGCGCCAGCAGCTGGGGTGGGGTAGGAAACGAGCAGTACTTC. It encodes CASSWGGVGNEQYF.

The chain couples TRBV28 to TRBJ1-2; D is perhaps TRBD1 (5 bases). This CDR3 is built from 14 residues. V gave up 4 bases and J gave up 2 bases, with 11 bases separating them. Looked up from germline, CDR1 is MDHEN and CDR2 is SYDVKM. CDR3 bases: TGTGCCAGCAGTTGGACAAACCAAAACTATGGCTACACCTTC. As protein: CASSWTNQNYGYTF.

In its sample, this clone was seen a few times. This chain uses TRBV11-3 with TRBJ1-6; TRBD1 aligns across 9 bases. J was trimmed by 7 bases and V by 4 bases; bases with no gene match: 5. Germline CDR1 and CDR2: SGHNT and YENEEA. The CDR3 is made up of 15 amino acids. CDR3 protein: CASSSGQGQNSPLHF. CDR3 nucleotides: TGTGCCAGCAGCTCAGGACAGGGGCAAAATTCACCCCTCCACTTT.

This chain connects TRBV11-3 to TRBJ2-3; 10 nucleotides line up with TRBD2. Germline assignment: CDR1 SGHNT and CDR2 YENEEA. The CDR3 runs 15 residues. J was trimmed by 5 bases and V by 5 bases; bases with no gene match: 7. The CDR3 reads CASSLRLAGQDTQYF. In nucleotides, the CDR3 is TGTGCCAGCAGCCTAAGACTAGCGGGTCAAGATACGCAGTATTTT.

This clone is judged large. The rearrangement uses TRBV11-3 and TRBJ1-1; D is undetermined. Germline V gene lookup returns CDR1 SGHNT and CDR2 YENEEA. The CDR3 runs to 15 residues. V gave up 5 bases and J gave up 2 bases, with 15 bases separating them. The CDR3 reads CASSPRAGINTEAFF. CDR3 in DNA: TGTGCCAGCAGCCCCCGGGCGGGGATAAACACTGAAGCTTTCTTT.

The chain carries TRBV6-8 and TRBJ2-3; 9 bases line up with TRBD1. The J segment lost 4 bases and the V segment lost 5 bases, leaving 7 bases of the junction unmatched. In germline, CDR1 is MNHGY, CDR2 SAAAGT. There are 15 residues in the CDR3. CDR3 nucleotide sequence: TGTGCCAGCAGTCCCGGGACAGGGTTCGCAGATACGCAGTATTTT. Protein product: CASSPGTGFADTQYF.

This clone is large (0.1 to 1%). CDR3 DNA sequence: TGTGCCAGCAGTGAAGGCAGGGACGGTGATCAGCCCCAGCATTTT. This gives the protein CASSEGRDGDQPQHF. The V gene is TRBV6-1, the J gene TRBJ1-5; maybe TRBD1 (5 bases). Trimming pared 1 base from V and 5 bases from J, leaving 12 bases between. Germline-derived CDR1 and CDR2 are MNHNS and SASEGT. The CDR3 loop spans 15 amino acids.

By sample fraction, this clone is large (0.1 to 1%). The chain joins TRBV11-3 to TRBJ2-2; TRBD2 aligns across 9 bases. The CDR3 contains 16 residues. The V gene's germline CDR1 is SGHNT and CDR2 YENEEA. V was pared by 3 bases and J by 5 bases, with 7 bases of the junction left unmatched. The CDR3 DNA sequence: TGTGCCAGCAGCTTGGGACGCGGGAGGGGGACCGGGGAGCTGTTTTTT. Its translation is CASSLGRGRGTGELFF.

This clone has only a few counts. V usage is TRBV15 and J usage is TRBJ2-1; D is perhaps TRBD1 or TRBD2 (5 bases each). The CDR3 is 14 residues long. CDR1 is LNHNV and CDR2 is YYDKDF in the germline V gene (reference sequence). V lost 2 bases, J lost 6 bases, and 11 bases lay in between. CDR3: CATSRWGTFNEQFF. CDR3 DNA: TGTGCCACCAGCAGATGGGGGACGTTCAATGAGCAGTTCTTC.

The chain couples TRBV11-3 to TRBJ2-3, with D tentatively TRBD2 (5 bases). This CDR3 spans 15 amino acids. V lost 2 bases, J lost 0 bases, and 9 bases lay in between. Germline V gene sequence: CDR1 SGHNT, CDR2 YENEEA. The CDR3 region has the DNA TGTGCCAGCAGCTTAACCCGGACTAGCACAGATACGCAGTATTTT. Translation gives CASSLTRTSTDTQYF. Together with reference TRBV11-3 and TRBJ2-3, the CDR3 gives the full variable domain: EAGVVQSPRYKIIEKKQPVAFWCNPISGHNTLYWYLQNLGQGPELLIRYENEEAVDDSQLPKDRFSAERLKGVDSTLKIQPAELGDSAVYLCASSLTRTSTDTQYFGPGTRLTVL.

This clone was seen a handful of times. One junction end does not reproduce the germline sequence, and a read error may be involved. The rearrangement links TRBV6-8 to TRBJ2-7; 9 nucleotides match TRBD1. Germline V gives CDR1 MNHGY, CDR2 SAAAGT. The CDR3 has 16 amino acids. The DNA of the CDR3 is TGTGCCATCAGTGCCTCAATAACGACAGGGGGAGGTGCGCAGTACTTC. Protein product: CAISASITTGGGAQYF.

This clone is deemed medium-sized. The chain is built from TRBV11-3 and TRBJ2-5, with D tentatively TRBD1 (5 bases). The CDR3 runs 15 residues. Trimming took 5 bases from V and 0 from J, leaving 13 bases between them. CDR1 is SGHNT and CDR2 is YENEEA in the germline V gene. The CDR3: CASSQGAQYQETQYF. CDR3 coding DNA: TGTGCCAGCAGCCAGGGTGCGCAGTACCAAGAGACCCAGTACTTC.

This chain links TRBV9 with TRBJ2-7, with D perhaps assigned TRBD1 or TRBD2 (5 bases each). Trimming cost V 6 bases and J 2 bases, with 12 bases left between them. The CDR3 spans 13 residues. CDR1 is SGDLS and CDR2 is YYNGEE in the germline V gene. The CDR3 nucleotides read TGTGCCAGCAAACTAGACAGTACCTACGAGCAGTACTTC. It is translated as CASKLDSTYEQYF.